This TCR beta chain was recorded in a study of STAT5B mutations in CD4+ large granular lymphocyte leukemia. Produced via immunoSEQ multiplex PCR; TCRdb's table is partial and in-frame only. The profile shows approximately 33,000 clones, 69% of them singletons. V gave up 0 bases and J gave up 7 bases, with 4 bases separating them. The CDR3 runs 12 residues. Germline V gene sequence: CDR1 LNHDA, CDR2 SQIVND (reference sequence). This TCR was sampled from a human donor in good health. The V and J genes are TRBV19 and TRBJ2-1; D is unclear. The material sequenced was CD4+ T cells from blood buffy coats. The CDR3 coding sequence is TGTGCCAGTAGTATAGAGGGGAATGAGCAGTTCTTC. The encoded protein is CASSIEGNEQFF.